The 9 T cell receptor beta chains in this list originate from one sample, sequenced in a study of regulatory T cells in long-lasting Graves disease. Time point denoted: newly diagnosed GD, antithyroid drugs for less than 3 months. RNA from PBMCs was the source of the TCR library. The TCR beta library used iRepertoire HTBI primers with Arm-PCR amplification of CDR3. TCRdb recomputed calls from the multiplex PCR reads with MiXCR, one row per CDR3 protein. The sample records 440,000 or so distinct CDR3 sequences, about 15% being singletons. This sample was also put to use in a study of T cells in Graves' hyperthyroidism and ophthalmopathy.

The starting material was peripheral blood mononuclear cells (PBMCs), obtained at new diagnosis, from a patient treated with antithyroid drugs. Source of these receptors: a woman in her twenties or thirties with Graves disease.

As DNA, the CDR3 is TGTGCCAGCTCGCCTCAAGACAGGTACGAGCAGTACTTC. Translated, it gives CASSPQDRYEQYF. The V call is TRBV18, the J call TRBJ2-7, with TRBD1 as a possible D gene (6 bases). Germline V CDR1 and CDR2: KGHSH, LQKENI. CDR3 length: 13 residues. V gave up 6 bases and J gave up 4 bases, with 13 bases separating them.

This clonotype was found many times. The chain joins TRBV12-3 or TRBV12-4 to TRBJ1-5, with a tentative D call TRBD1 (6 bases). The V and J ends lost 5 bases and 3 bases respectively, with 14 bases between them. The CDR3 totals 15 residues. This CDR3 is CASSPPTGYNQPQHF. In DNA, the CDR3 is TGTGCCAGCAGTCCCCCGACAGGATACAATCAGCCCCAGCATTTT.

This clonotype was counted at least ten times. The genes are TRBV20-1 and TRBJ1-1; D is perhaps TRBD1 (5 bases). Trimming cost V 3 bases and J 1 base, with 9 bases left between them. This CDR3 has 13 amino acids. Per the germline V gene, CDR1 is DFQATT and CDR2 is SNEGSKA (reference sequence). The CDR3, as DNA: TGCAGTGCTAGCCCAGGGCCGAACACTGAAGCTTTCTTT. It codes for CSASPGPNTEAFF.

This clonotype was recorded many times. The chain links TRBV10-3 to TRBJ1-1; D unresolved. CDR1 and CDR2 from the germline V gene are ENHRY and SYGVKD. This CDR3 comprises 17 residues. Trimming shortened V by 1 base and J by 4 bases, and 19 bases separated the two germline ends. In DNA, the CDR3 is TGTGCCATCAGTGAGTTCGCGGTAGTAGTGCTCGCCACTGAAGCTTTCTTT. It yields the protein CAISEFAVVVLATEAFF.

The chain uses TRBV5-4 and TRBJ2-5; possibly TRBD1 or TRBD2 for D (6 bases each). Trimming stripped 2 bases from V and 5 bases from J, with 13 bases between. The germline gives CDR1 SGHNT, CDR2 YYREEE (reference sequence). This CDR3 is built from 14 residues. The CDR3: CASSFPGASETQYF. The CDR3 nucleotides are TGTGCCAGCAGCTTCCCGGGGGCCTCCGAGACCCAGTACTTC.

This clonotype turned up a few times. The rearrangement uses TRBV20-1 and TRBJ2-7; D possibly corresponds to TRBD2 (6 bases). In germline, CDR1 is DFQATT, CDR2 SNEGSKA (reference sequence). The CDR3 is made up of 14 amino acids. Deletions cut 0 bases from V and 1 base from J, with 10 bases between. Here the CDR3 reads CSARDLGSSYEQYF. The CDR3 nucleotides read TGCAGTGCTAGAGACCTCGGGAGTTCCTACGAGCAGTACTTC.

This clonotype was detected a few times. This sequence joins TRBV27 and TRBJ1-5; D is undetermined. The CDR3 is 14 amino acids. Germline V gives CDR1 MNHEY, CDR2 SMNVEV (reference sequence). Trimming left V 2 bases short and J 5 bases short, with 10 bases between. DNA for the CDR3: TGTGCCAGCAGTTTAAAAGCGGACTATCAGCCCCAGCATTTT. Amino acid sequence: CASSLKADYQPQHF.

V gene TRBV20-1 combines with J gene TRBJ1-5, with 8 bases matching TRBD1. Germline V gene data show CDR1 as DFQATT and CDR2 as SNEGSKA (reference sequence). The CDR3 extends over 12 amino acids. Trimming at V came to 7 bases and at J to 7 bases, leaving 6 bases not matched to a gene. CDR3 loop: CSVGQGKQPQHF. The CDR3 DNA follows: TGCAGTGTCGGACAGGGAAAACAGCCCCAGCATTTT.

The chain is built from TRBV7-9 and TRBJ1-1; no reliable D call. In germline, CDR1 is SEHNR, CDR2 FQNEAQ (reference sequence). The CDR3 contains 13 residues. The V end lost 5 bases, the J end lost 9 bases, and 16 bases lay between the germline ends. CDR3 in DNA: TGTGCCAGCAGCCCGGGCCCACACCCAAAAGCTTTCTTT. Translation: CASSPGPHPKAFF.